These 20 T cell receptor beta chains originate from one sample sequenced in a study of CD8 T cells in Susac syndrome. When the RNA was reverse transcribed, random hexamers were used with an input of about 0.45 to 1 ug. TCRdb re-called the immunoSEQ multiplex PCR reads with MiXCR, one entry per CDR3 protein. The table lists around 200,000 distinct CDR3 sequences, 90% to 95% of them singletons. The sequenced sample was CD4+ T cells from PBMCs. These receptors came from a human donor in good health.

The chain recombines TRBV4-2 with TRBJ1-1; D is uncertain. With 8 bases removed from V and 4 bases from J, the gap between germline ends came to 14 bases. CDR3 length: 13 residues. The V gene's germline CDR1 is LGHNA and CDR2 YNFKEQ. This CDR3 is CASRMISGTEAFF. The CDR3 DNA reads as TGTGCCAGCCGAATGATATCGGGCACTGAAGCTTTCTTT.

The CDR3 protein is CASSQDVGAGQETQYF. The CDR3 DNA follows: TGCGCCAGCAGCCAAGATGTAGGGGCAGGCCAAGAGACCCAGTACTTC. The chain carries TRBV4-3 and TRBJ2-5, with a tentative D call TRBD1 (5 bases). Germline V gene data show CDR1 as LGHNA and CDR2 as YSLEER. Trimming shortened V by 0 bases and J by 1 base, and 12 bases separated the two germline ends. There are 16 residues in the CDR3.

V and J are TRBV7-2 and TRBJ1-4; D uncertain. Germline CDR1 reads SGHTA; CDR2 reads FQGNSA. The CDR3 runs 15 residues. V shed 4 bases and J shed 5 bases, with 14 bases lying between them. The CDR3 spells CASSSSRANNEKLFF. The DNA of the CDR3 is TGTGCCAGCAGCTCCTCTCGGGCAAACAATGAAAAACTGTTTTTT.

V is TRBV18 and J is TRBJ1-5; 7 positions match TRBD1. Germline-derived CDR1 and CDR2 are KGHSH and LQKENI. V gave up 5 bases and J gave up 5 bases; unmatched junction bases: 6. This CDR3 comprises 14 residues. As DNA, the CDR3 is TGTGCCAGCTCATCGGACAGGTTCTATCAGCCCCAGCATTTT. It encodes CASSSDRFYQPQHF.

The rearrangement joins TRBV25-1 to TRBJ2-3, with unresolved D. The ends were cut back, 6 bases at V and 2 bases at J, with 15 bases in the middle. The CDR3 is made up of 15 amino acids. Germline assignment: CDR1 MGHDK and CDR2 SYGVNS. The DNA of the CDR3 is TGTGCCAGCAGGAAGGAAGCCCTGCTCACAGATACGCAGTATTTT. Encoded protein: CASRKEALLTDTQYF.

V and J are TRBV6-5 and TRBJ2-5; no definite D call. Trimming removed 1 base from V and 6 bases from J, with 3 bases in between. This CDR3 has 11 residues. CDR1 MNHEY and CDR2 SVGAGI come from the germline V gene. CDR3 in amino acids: CASSYFQTQYF. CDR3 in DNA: TGTGCCAGCAGTTACTTTCAGACCCAGTACTTC.

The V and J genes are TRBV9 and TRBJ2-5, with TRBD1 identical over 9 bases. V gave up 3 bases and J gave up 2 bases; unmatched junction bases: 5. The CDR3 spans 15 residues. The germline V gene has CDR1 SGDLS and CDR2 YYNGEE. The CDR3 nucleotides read TGTGCCAGCAGCGACCTGGGACAGGGACAAGAGACCCAGTACTTC. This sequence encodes CASSDLGQGQETQYF.

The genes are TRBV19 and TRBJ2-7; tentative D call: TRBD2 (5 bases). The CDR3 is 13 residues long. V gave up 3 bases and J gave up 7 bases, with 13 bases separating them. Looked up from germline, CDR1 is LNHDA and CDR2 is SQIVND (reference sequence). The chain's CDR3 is CASSIDSTGEQYV. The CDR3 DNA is TGTGCCAGTAGTATCGACTCGACGGGAGAGCAGTACGTC.

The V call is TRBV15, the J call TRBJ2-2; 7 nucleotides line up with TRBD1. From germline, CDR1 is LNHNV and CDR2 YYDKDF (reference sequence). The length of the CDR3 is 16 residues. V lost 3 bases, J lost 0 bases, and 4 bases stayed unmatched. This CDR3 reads CATSRGQQPNTGELFF. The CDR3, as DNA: TGTGCCACCAGCAGGGGACAGCAACCGAACACCGGGGAGCTGTTTTTT.

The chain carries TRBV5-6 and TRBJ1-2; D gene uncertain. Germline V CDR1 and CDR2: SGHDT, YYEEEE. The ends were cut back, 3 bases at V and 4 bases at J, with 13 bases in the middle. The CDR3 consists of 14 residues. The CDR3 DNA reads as TGTGCCAGCAGCTGGATCGGACCCGGCTATGGCTACACCTTC. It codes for CASSWIGPGYGYTF.

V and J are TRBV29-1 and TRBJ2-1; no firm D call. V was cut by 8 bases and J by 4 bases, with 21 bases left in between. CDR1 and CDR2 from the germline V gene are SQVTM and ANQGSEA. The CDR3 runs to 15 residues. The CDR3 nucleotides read TGCAGCTCGTCCTCCCTCGGCCAAGTATACAATGAGCAGTTCTTC. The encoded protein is CSSSSLGQVYNEQFF.

The CDR3 bases are TGTGCCACCAGCAGAGAACTAAGGGGGAACACTGAAGCTTTCTTT. Translated: CATSRELRGNTEAFF. The chain joins TRBV15 to TRBJ1-1, with TRBD1 as a possible D gene (5 bases). The CDR3 loop spans 15 amino acids. With 0 bases removed from V and 1 base from J, the gap between germline ends came to 9 bases. CDR1 LNHNV and CDR2 YYDKDF come from the germline V gene (reference sequence).

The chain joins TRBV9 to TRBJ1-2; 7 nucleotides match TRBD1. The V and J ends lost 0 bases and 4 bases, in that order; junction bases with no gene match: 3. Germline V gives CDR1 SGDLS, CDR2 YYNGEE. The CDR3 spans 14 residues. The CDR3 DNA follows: TGTGCCAGCAGCGTAGAGGGACAGAGCTATGGCTACACCTTC. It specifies CASSVEGQSYGYTF.

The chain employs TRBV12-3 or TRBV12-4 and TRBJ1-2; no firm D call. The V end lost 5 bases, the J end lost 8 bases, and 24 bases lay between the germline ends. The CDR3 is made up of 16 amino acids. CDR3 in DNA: TGTGCCAGCAGTACCCGATACGGCCCATCGGAGGACGGCTACACCTTC. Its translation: CASSTRYGPSEDGYTF.

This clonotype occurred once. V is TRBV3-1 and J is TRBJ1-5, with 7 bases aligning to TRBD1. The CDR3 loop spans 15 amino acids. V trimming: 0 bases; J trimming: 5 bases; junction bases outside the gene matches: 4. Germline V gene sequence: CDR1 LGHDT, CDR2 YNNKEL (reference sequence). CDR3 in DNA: TGTGCCAGCAGCCAAGATCGACAGGGCCATCAGCCCCAGCATTTT. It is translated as CASSQDRQGHQPQHF.

The CDR3 coding sequence is TGCAGCGTTGATAATGGGGGCTACACCTTC. This gives the protein CSVDNGGYTF. The chain uses TRBV29-1 and TRBJ1-2; D gene unclear. Germline CDR1 and CDR2: SQVTM and ANQGSEA. Trimming shortened V by 3 bases and J by 8 bases, and 7 bases separated the two germline ends. CDR3 length: 10 residues.

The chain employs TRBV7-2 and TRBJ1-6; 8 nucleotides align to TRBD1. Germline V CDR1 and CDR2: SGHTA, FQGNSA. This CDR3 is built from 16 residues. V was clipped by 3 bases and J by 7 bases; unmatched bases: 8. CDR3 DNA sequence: TGTGCCAGCAGCTTTGGGGACAGGCCCCTCAATTCACCCCTCCACTTT. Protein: CASSFGDRPLNSPLHF.

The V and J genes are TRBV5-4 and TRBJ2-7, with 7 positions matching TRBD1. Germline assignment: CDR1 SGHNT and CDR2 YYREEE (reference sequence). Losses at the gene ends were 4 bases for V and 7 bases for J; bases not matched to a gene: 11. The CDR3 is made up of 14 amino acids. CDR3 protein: CASSPSGQIKEQYF. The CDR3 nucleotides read TGTGCCAGCAGCCCCTCGGGACAGATAAAGGAGCAGTACTTC. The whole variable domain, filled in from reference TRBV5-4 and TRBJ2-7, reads ETGVTQSPTHLIKTRGQQVTLRCSSQSGHNTVSWYQQALGQGPQFIFQYYREEENGRGNFPPRFSGLQFPNYSSELNVNALELDDSALYLCASSPSGQIKEQYFGPGTRLTVT.

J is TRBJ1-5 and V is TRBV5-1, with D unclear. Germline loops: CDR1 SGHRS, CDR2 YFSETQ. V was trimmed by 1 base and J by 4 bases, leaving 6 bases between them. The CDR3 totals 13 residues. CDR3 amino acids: CASSLNWNQPQHF. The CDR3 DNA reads TGCGCCAGCAGCTTGAACTGGAATCAGCCCCAGCATTTT.

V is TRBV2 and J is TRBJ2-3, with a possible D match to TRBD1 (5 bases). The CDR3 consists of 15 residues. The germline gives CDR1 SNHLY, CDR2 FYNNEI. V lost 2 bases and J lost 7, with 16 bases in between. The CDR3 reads CASSELDSRRHTQYF. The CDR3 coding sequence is TGTGCCAGCAGTGAATTAGACAGCCGCCGACATACGCAGTATTTT. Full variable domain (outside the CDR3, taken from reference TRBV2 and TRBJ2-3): EPEVTQTPSHQVTQMGQEVILRCVPISNHLYFYWYRQILGQKVEFLVSFYNNEISEKSEIFDDQFSVERPDGSNFTLKIRSTKLEDSAMYFCASSELDSRRHTQYFGPGTRLTVL.